This T cell receptor (beta chain) was identified in a study of vaccination and CD4 T cells after COVID-19. For the study at large: Convalescent individuals exhibited SARS-CoV-2 positivity on nasal swab PCR, with fewer than 10 mild and one severe presentation.

Cultured CD4+ T-cell DNA underwent Oncomine TCR Beta short-read sequencing. Cultured CD4+ T cells yielded the extracted genomic DNA. TCRdb analysed the PCR reads with MiXCR anew, one entry per CDR3 protein. This sample has about 14,000 distinct CDR3 sequences, with approximately 57% found just once. The V end was cut by 3 bases, the J end by 6 bases, with 14 bases between. CDR1 SEHNR and CDR2 FQNEAQ come from the germline V gene (reference sequence). This CDR3 is built from 14 residues. With regard to this clonotype: The antigen is not known.

Treatment noted: approximately nine-day PBMC culture with coronavirus spike peptide pools or control peptides (ViraFEST assay). V is TRBV7-9 and J is TRBJ1-1; D is undetermined. This clonotype originated in a human donor who had recovered from COVID-19. The sample was CD4+ T cells from blood, cultured in vitro. Written as DNA, the CDR3 is TGTGCCAGCAGCTTTACGGTAGGCAAATCTGAAGCTTTCTTT. Protein sequence: CASSFTVGKSEAFF.